The clone carrying this T cell receptor (beta chain) has a count of ten or more. The target antigen is unknown. 5'RACE, which relied on constant-segment primers, yielded TCR alpha and TCR beta cDNA libraries carrying sample barcodes and UMIs. TCRdb independently ran MiXCR on the 5' RACE reads; one entry per CDR3 protein. The table lists about 190,000 distinct CDR3 sequences, about 10% of them singletons. The source of the sample is a study of T-cell memory formation after mild COVID-19. Study background: Among the donors, TCR clusters were largely specific to each donor. Study outcomes and limitations: Most CD4+ clones that shrank were in CM and EM, while CD8+ ones turned up in EMRA. What remained unconfirmed was the SARS-CoV-2 specificity of second-wave clones peaking on day 37.

V lost 4 bases, J lost 6 bases, and 10 bases stayed unmatched. CDR1 is SGHDT and CDR2 is YYEEEE in the germline V gene. The CDR3 consists of 14 residues. The V and J genes are TRBV5-6 and TRBJ2-7; 7 nucleotides line up with TRBD1. The TCR originated in a man between 18 and 29 years old who had mild COVID-19 (a few samples of this study predate the infection). Cell type and time point are not known. The specimen was PBMCs or a T cell subset sorted from them (not recorded which). CDR3 nucleotides: TGTGCCAGCAGCGACACAGACAGGGCAGGCGAGCAGTACTTC. Protein: CASSDTDRAGEQYF.